This T cell receptor beta chain was profiled in a study of T cell changes during pregnancy in multiple sclerosis. Germline CDR1 MNHNS, CDR2 SASEGT. This CDR3 is built from 14 residues. Between the trimmed V and J ends, which lost 3 bases and 6 bases, there was a span of 14 bases. The protocol was immunoSEQ multiplex PCR, while the TCRdb copy is restricted to in-frame clones and leaves out a portion. The sample lists tens of thousands of clones; over 90% were seen once. The sample consisted of CD4+ T cells from peripheral blood mononuclear cells, taken in the third trimester of pregnancy. V and J are TRBV6-1 and TRBJ1-2; D remains ambiguous. This receptor was obtained from a female donor with multiple sclerosis, enrolled in a pregnancy study. The CDR3 sequence is CASSEGRRDDGYTF. The CDR3 nucleotides read TGTGCCAGCAGTGAGGGGAGGAGGGATGATGGCTACACCTTC.